A few counts support the clone carrying this T cell receptor (beta chain). Its specificity is unknown. The data are from a study of T cell repertoires in cytomegalovirus infection. Study-level background: Evidence of both CMV infection and a matching HLA type came from public TCR beta signatures. Broader study findings: Across the ex vivo response, the dominant clonotypes were HLA-C-restricted CMV-specific TCR beta clonotypes. Cumulative frequency of public TCR beta families picked out carriers of CMV plus the relevant HLA.

TCRdb passed the reads through MiXCR, listing each CDR3 protein once. This table has around 260,000 distinct CDR3 sequences, roughly a quarter appearing once. There are 14 residues in the CDR3. Deletions cut 4 bases from V and 10 bases from J, with 18 bases between. CDR1 is SGHDT, CDR2 YYEEEE, per germline. The V call is TRBV5-6, the J call TRBJ2-1, with D tentatively TRBD2 (6 bases). The sample comprised PBMCs. This clonotype was obtained from a human donor in good health (CMV status not recorded). Some clones in this sample may be carry-over from other donors' samples. The CDR3 DNA follows: TGTGCCAGCAGCGAGGGACTGTACGACGGCGAGCAGTTCTTC. Translating gives CASSEGLYDGEQFF.